Below, one T cell receptor beta chain is given with its context. Per the authors' pipeline: Reference gene primers were amplified, and this amplification served to estimate nucleated cell counts. Profiled with immunoSEQ multiplex PCR; TCRdb holds only in-frame clones, not every one. V and J calls and clone size follow that table, whereas D and trimming were derived from the DNA. This sample has around 84,000 clones, with 80% to 90% found just once. Trimming pared 0 bases from V and 4 bases from J, leaving 13 bases between. The CDR3 sequence is 15 residues long. From germline, CDR1 is SGHRS and CDR2 YFSETQ. This sample was included in a study of blood T cell repertoires in COVID-19. Study details: Spain, Italy and the United States supplied samples that represented acute and convalescent COVID-19. Sources were T cells, B-cell-depleted T cells, or PBMCs; the material itself was cDNA or gDNA.

Sequenced input: peripheral blood. The TCR was taken from a man older than 75 with active or convalescent COVID-19. The V gene is TRBV5-1, the J gene TRBJ1-2; D is undetermined. The CDR3 protein is CASSLGQSELYGYTF. For the CDR3, the DNA is TGCGCCAGCAGCTTGGGGCAGAGCGAACTCTATGGCTACACCTTC. Combining the CDR3 with reference TRBV5-1 and TRBJ1-2 gives the whole variable domain KAGVTQTPRYLIKTRGQQVTLSCSPISGHRSVSWYQQTPGQGLQFLFEYFSETQRNKGNFPGRFSGRQFSNSRSEMNVSTLELGDSALYLCASSLGQSELYGYTFGSGTRLTVV.